This T cell receptor (beta chain) was profiled in a study of shared clonotypes between healthy human individuals. The CDR3 covers 15 residues. Germline loops: CDR1 MDHEN, CDR2 SYDVKM. V lost 8 bases and J lost 7; bases outside the gene matches: 10. Sequencing was at deep level. The protocol was immunoSEQ multiplex PCR, while the TCRdb copy is restricted to in-frame clones and leaves out a portion. The sample includes around 2.5 million clones, approximately 93% seen only once; the top ten take 0.36%. The sequence came from a man aged 18 to 30 in good health. Some clones in this sample may be carry-over from other donors' samples. The V and J genes are TRBV28 and TRBJ2-2; 10 bases map to TRBD2. Sequencing was carried out using naive CD4+ T cells from PBMCs. As to subset: CD45RA+ positively selected. CDR3 in amino acids: CASSPSGRVGGELFF. The CDR3 coding sequence is TGTGCCAGCTCCCCTAGCGGGAGAGTAGGCGGGGAGCTGTTTTTT. Variable domain in full (rest from reference TRBV28 and TRBJ2-2): DVKVTQSSRYLVKRTGEKVFLECVQDMDHENMFWYRQDPGLGLRLIYFSYDVKMKEKGDIPEGYSVSREKKERFSLILESASTNQTSMYLCASSPSGRVGGELFFGEGSRLTVL.